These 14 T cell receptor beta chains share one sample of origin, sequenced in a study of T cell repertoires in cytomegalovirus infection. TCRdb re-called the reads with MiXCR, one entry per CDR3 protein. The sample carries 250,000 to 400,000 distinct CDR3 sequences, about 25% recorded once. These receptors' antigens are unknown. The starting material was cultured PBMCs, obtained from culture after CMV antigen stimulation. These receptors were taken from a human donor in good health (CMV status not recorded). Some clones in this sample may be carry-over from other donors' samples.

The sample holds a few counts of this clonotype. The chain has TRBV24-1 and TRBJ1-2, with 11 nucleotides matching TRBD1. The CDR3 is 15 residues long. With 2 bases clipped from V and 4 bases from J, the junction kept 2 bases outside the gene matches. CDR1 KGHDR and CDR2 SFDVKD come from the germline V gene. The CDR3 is CATSDSGQGAYGYTF. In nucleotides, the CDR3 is TGTGCCACCAGTGATTCCGGACAGGGGGCCTATGGCTACACCTTC.

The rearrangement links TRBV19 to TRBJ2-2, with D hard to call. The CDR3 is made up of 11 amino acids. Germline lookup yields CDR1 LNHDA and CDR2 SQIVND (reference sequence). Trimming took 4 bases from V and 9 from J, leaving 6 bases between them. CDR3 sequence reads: CASSNGRELFF. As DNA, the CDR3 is TGTGCCAGTAGTAACGGCCGGGAGCTGTTTTTT.

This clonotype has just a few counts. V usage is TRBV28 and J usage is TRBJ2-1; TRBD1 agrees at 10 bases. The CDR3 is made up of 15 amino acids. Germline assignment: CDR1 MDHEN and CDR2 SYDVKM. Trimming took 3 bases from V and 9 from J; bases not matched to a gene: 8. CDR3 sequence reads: CASSLGQGPLFEQFF. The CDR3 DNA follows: TGTGCCAGCAGTTTGGGACAGGGGCCTCTCTTTGAGCAGTTCTTC.

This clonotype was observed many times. CDR3 sequence: CASSLGRSLQETQYF. The DNA of the CDR3 is TGTGCCAGCAGCTTAGGCAGATCTCTCCAAGAGACCCAGTACTTC. The J gene is TRBJ2-5, the V gene TRBV7-2; D gene ambiguous. The CDR3 sequence is 15 residues long. Germline loops: CDR1 SGHTA, CDR2 FQGNSA. With 1 base removed from V and 1 base from J, the gap between germline ends came to 10 bases.

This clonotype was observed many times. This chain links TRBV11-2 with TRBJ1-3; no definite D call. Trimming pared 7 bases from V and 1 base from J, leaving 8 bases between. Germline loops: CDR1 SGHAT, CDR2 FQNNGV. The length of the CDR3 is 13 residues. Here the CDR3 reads CASTRSSGNTIYF. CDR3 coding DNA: TGTGCCAGCACCCGGTCTTCTGGAAACACCATATATTTT.

CDR3 region: CASSLLTRTGLSSYEQYF. CDR3 sequence (DNA): TGTGCCAGCAGCTTATTAACCCGGACAGGGCTAAGCTCCTACGAGCAGTACTTC. V and J are TRBV7-8 and TRBJ2-7; the match to TRBD1 covers 8 bases. V was clipped by 2 bases and J by 0 bases; unmatched bases: 12. The germline V gene has CDR1 SGHVS and CDR2 FQNEAQ. The CDR3 length is 18 residues.

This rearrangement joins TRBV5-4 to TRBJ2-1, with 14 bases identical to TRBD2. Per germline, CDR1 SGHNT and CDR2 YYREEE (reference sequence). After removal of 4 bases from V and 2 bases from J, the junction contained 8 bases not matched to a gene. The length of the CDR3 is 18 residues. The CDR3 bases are TGTGCCAGCAGCACCGGACTAGCGGGAGGCCGTGCCTACAATGAGCAGTTCTTC. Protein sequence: CASSTGLAGGRAYNEQFF. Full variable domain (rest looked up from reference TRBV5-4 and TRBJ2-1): ETGVTQSPTHLIKTRGQQVTLRCSSQSGHNTVSWYQQALGQGPQFIFQYYREEENGRGNFPPRFSGLQFPNYSSELNVNALELDDSALYLCASSTGLAGGRAYNEQFFGPGTRLTVL.

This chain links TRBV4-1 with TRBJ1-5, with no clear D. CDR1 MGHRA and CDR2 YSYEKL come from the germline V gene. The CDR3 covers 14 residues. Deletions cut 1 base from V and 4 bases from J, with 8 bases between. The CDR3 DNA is TGCGCCAGCAGCCAAGTTGTGGGGAATCAGCCCCAGCATTTT. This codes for CASSQVVGNQPQHF.

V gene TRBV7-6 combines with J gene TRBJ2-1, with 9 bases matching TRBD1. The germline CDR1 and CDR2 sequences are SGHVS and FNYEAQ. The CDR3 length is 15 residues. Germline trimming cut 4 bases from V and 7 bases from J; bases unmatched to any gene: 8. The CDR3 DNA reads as TGTGCCAGCAGCTCCCCGGGACAGGGACTAAATGAGCAGTTCTTC. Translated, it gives CASSSPGQGLNEQFF.

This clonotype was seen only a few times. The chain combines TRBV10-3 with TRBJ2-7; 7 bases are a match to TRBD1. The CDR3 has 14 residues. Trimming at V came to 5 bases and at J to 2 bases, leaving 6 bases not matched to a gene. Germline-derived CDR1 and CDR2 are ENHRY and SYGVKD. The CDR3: CAISPRTGTYEQYF. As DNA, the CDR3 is TGTGCCATCAGTCCGAGGACAGGAACCTACGAGCAGTACTTC.

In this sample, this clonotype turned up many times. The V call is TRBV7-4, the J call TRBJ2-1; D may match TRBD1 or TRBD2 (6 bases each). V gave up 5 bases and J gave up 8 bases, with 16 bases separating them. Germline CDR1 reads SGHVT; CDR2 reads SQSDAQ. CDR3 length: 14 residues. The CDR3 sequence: CASSPGRRGYEQFF. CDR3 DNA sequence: TGTGCCAGCAGCCCCGGCCGGAGGGGGTATGAGCAGTTCTTC.

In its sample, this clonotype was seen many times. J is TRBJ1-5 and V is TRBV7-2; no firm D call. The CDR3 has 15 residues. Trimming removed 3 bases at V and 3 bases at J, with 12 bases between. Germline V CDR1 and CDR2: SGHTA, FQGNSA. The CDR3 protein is CASSFRKGPNQPQHF. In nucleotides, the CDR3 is TGTGCCAGCAGCTTCAGAAAAGGGCCCAATCAGCCCCAGCATTTT.

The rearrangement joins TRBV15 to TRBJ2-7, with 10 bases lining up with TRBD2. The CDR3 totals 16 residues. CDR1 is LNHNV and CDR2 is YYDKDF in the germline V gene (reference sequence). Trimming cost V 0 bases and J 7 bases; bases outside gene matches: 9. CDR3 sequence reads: CATSRDQLAGVREQYF. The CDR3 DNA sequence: TGTGCCACCAGCAGAGATCAGCTAGCGGGAGTGCGGGAGCAGTACTTC. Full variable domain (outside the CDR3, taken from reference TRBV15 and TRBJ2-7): DAMVIQNPRYQVTQFGKPVTLSCSQTLNHNVMYWYQQKSSQAPKLLFHYYDKDFNNEADTPDNFQSRRPNTSFCFLDIRSPGLGDTAMYLCATSRDQLAGVREQYFGPGTRLTVT.

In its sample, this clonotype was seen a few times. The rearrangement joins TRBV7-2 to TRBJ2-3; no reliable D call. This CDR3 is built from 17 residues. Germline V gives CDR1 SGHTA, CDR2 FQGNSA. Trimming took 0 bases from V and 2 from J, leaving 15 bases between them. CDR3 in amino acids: CASSLARIWRPTDTQYF. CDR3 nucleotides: TGTGCCAGCAGCTTAGCGCGAATCTGGAGACCCACAGATACGCAGTATTTT.